These 18 T cell receptor beta chains were sequenced from one sample in a study of T cell responses to AZD1222 COVID-19 vaccine. The protocol was immunoSEQ multiplex PCR, while the TCRdb copy is restricted to in-frame clones and leaves out a portion. The repertoire holds 180,000 or so clones, with approximately 93% as singletons. Here the sequenced sample was peripheral blood, taken 28 days after the second AZD1222 dose. The source is an adult who received the AZD1222 COVID-19 vaccine.

This clone occurred a few times. The V gene is TRBV7-9, the J gene TRBJ2-7; 9 bases align to TRBD2. CDR1 is SEHNR, CDR2 FQNEAQ, per germline (reference sequence). This CDR3 has 16 residues. With V trimmed by 5 bases and J by 4 bases, 12 bases remained unmatched. This CDR3 is CASSEGTSPALYEQYF. CDR3 nucleotides: TGTGCCAGCAGCGAAGGGACTAGCCCGGCACTTTACGAGCAGTACTTC.

This clone turned up a few times. This rearrangement joins TRBV24-1 to TRBJ1-1; no clear D. The CDR3 is 13 amino acids. Trimming cost V 0 bases and J 5 bases, with 6 bases left between them. The germline gives CDR1 KGHDR, CDR2 SFDVKD. CDR3 nucleotides: TGTGCCACCAGTGATTTGACCGGGACTGAAGCTTTCTTT. It codes for CATSDLTGTEAFF.

The chain combines TRBV9 with TRBJ2-5, with 7 bases fitting TRBD1. Germline CDR1 is SGDLS and CDR2 is YYNGEE. The ends lost 3 bases at V and 2 bases at J; junction bases unmatched: 7. The CDR3 spans 15 residues. The CDR3: CASSARQGKQETQYF. The CDR3 DNA reads as TGTGCCAGCAGCGCCCGACAGGGCAAACAAGAGACCCAGTACTTC.

The gene calls are TRBV11-2 and TRBJ2-3, with D possibly being TRBD1 (6 bases). The germline V gene has CDR1 SGHAT and CDR2 FQNNGV. This CDR3 has 14 residues. The V and J ends lost 5 bases and 4 bases respectively, with 13 bases between them. CDR3 sequence (DNA): TGTGCCAGCAGCCCCCGGACAGTATCAGATACGCAGTATTTT. Amino acids: CASSPRTVSDTQYF.

V is TRBV19 and J is TRBJ1-5; TRBD1 agrees at 10 bases. Germline V CDR1 and CDR2: LNHDA, SQIVND (reference sequence). Trimming cost V 6 bases and J 4 bases; bases outside gene matches: 9. The CDR3 runs to 16 residues. DNA of the CDR3: TGTGCCAGTAGGGGGACAGGGGCTAGTAGTAATCAGCCCCAGCATTTT. Its protein product is CASRGTGASSNQPQHF.

The chain couples TRBV27 to TRBJ2-1, with 11 positions matching TRBD2. Germline lookup yields CDR1 MNHEY and CDR2 SMNVEV (reference sequence). CDR3 length: 13 residues. With 6 bases clipped from V and 5 bases from J, the junction kept 0 bases outside the gene matches. In DNA, the CDR3 is TGTGCCAGCAGGGGACTAGCGGACAATGAGCAGTTCTTC. Encoded protein: CASRGLADNEQFF.

The chain is built from TRBV19 and TRBJ2-2; D remains ambiguous. V lost 3 bases, J lost 6 bases, and 5 bases lay in between. The germline gives CDR1 LNHDA, CDR2 SQIVND (reference sequence). The CDR3 has 12 residues. Here the CDR3 reads CASSINAGELFF. CDR3 DNA: TGTGCCAGTAGTATCAACGCCGGGGAGCTGTTTTTT.

This rearrangement joins TRBV14 to TRBJ1-3; D possibly corresponds to TRBD1 (6 bases). V gave up 1 base and J gave up 4 bases, with 11 bases separating them. The CDR3 sequence is 15 residues long. Germline V gene lookup returns CDR1 SGHDN and CDR2 FVKESK. The CDR3 sequence: CASSQGGARGNTIYF. The CDR3 coding sequence is TGTGCCAGCAGCCAAGGGGGGGCGCGAGGAAACACCATATATTTT.

The chain uses TRBV11-2 and TRBJ1-2; D is uncertain. Per germline, CDR1 SGHAT and CDR2 FQNNGV. Between the trimmed V and J ends, which lost 0 bases and 6 bases, there was a span of 8 bases. The CDR3 contains 13 residues. CDR3 sequence: CASSLDLRHGYTF. The CDR3 DNA sequence: TGTGCCAGCAGCTTAGATCTTAGGCATGGCTACACCTTC.

This chain connects TRBV6-4 to TRBJ2-5; 8 bases map to TRBD1. With 6 bases clipped from V and 1 base from J, the junction kept 7 bases outside the gene matches. The germline V gene has CDR1 MRHNA and CDR2 SNTAGT. This CDR3 has 15 amino acids. The CDR3 protein is CASRETGVGQETQYF. In nucleotides, the CDR3 is TGTGCCAGCAGAGAGACAGGGGTCGGCCAAGAGACCCAGTACTTC.

The chain links TRBV7-3 to TRBJ1-1; tentatively, D is TRBD1 (6 bases). Trimming stripped 6 bases from V and 3 bases from J, with 26 bases between. Germline V gene sequence: CDR1 SGHTA, CDR2 FQGTGA. This CDR3 has 18 amino acids. The CDR3 is CASSGKPQTGFPDTEAFF. The DNA of the CDR3 is TGTGCCAGCAGTGGGAAACCTCAAACAGGGTTTCCGGACACTGAAGCTTTCTTT.

This chain uses TRBV30 with TRBJ2-1; D is undetermined. The CDR3 contains 13 residues. Germline values: CDR1 GTSNPN, CDR2 SVGIG (reference sequence). V lost 1 base to trimming and J lost 10 bases, with 14 bases between them. The CDR3 region has the DNA TGTGCCTGGAGTGCCAACTTGATTGGGGAGCAGTTCTTC. Translating gives CAWSANLIGEQFF.

The chain employs TRBV4-1 and TRBJ2-1; TRBD2 aligns across 7 bases. V dropped 0 bases and J dropped 7; count of bases not matched to a gene: 12. This CDR3 has 17 residues. The germline V gene encodes CDR1 MGHRA and CDR2 YSYEKL. The CDR3 DNA is TGCGCCAGCAGCCAAGAAGGCGGCGGGAGCCCCTTTAATGAGCAGTTCTTC. This encodes CASSQEGGGSPFNEQFF.

This clone has just one count. J is TRBJ2-3 and V is TRBV9; D gene unclear. The CDR3 covers 13 residues. Germline V lookup: CDR1 SGDLS, CDR2 YYNGEE. Trimming cost V 0 bases and J 1 base, with 3 bases left between them. CDR3 residues: CASSVVGTDTQYF. The DNA for the CDR3 is TGTGCCAGCAGCGTAGTGGGCACAGATACGCAGTATTTT.

CDR3 sequence: CASSFVVGNSPLHF. CDR3 nucleotides: TGTGCCAGCTCTTTTGTCGTGGGGAATTCACCCCTCCACTTT. The V call is TRBV3-1 (or the pseudogene TRBV3-2), the J call TRBJ1-6; D unresolved. Trimming shortened V by 8 bases and J by 7 bases, and 15 bases separated the two germline ends. The CDR3 totals 14 residues. In germline, CDR1 is LGHDT, CDR2 YNNKEL (reference sequence).

This CDR3 is CASSLNRFGGMGYGYTF. For the CDR3, the DNA is TGTGCCAGCAGCTTAAATCGGTTTGGGGGAATGGGCTATGGCTACACCTTC. V usage is TRBV7-3 and J usage is TRBJ1-2; maybe TRBD1 (5 bases). The CDR3 covers 17 residues. From germline, CDR1 is SGHTA and CDR2 FQGTGA. Trimming removed 1 base at V and 4 bases at J, with 19 bases between.

The chain carries TRBV20-1 and TRBJ2-7; D perhaps matches TRBD1 (6 bases). Deletions cut 3 bases from V and 7 bases from J, with 16 bases between. This CDR3 contains 13 residues. Germline V gene sequence: CDR1 DFQATT, CDR2 SNEGSKA (reference sequence). The DNA of the CDR3 is TGCAGTGCTAGTGGGGGCAGTCTGAGGGAGCAGTACTTC. It specifies CSASGGSLREQYF.

The chain uses TRBV9 and TRBJ2-1; D remains unclear. Trimming left V 0 bases short and J 7 bases short, with 11 bases between. Germline V gene data show CDR1 as SGDLS and CDR2 as YYNGEE. This CDR3 comprises 14 residues. CDR3 nucleotide sequence: TGTGCCAGCAGCGTAGTCCCAAGGCAGAATGAGCAGTTCTTC. Residues: CASSVVPRQNEQFF.